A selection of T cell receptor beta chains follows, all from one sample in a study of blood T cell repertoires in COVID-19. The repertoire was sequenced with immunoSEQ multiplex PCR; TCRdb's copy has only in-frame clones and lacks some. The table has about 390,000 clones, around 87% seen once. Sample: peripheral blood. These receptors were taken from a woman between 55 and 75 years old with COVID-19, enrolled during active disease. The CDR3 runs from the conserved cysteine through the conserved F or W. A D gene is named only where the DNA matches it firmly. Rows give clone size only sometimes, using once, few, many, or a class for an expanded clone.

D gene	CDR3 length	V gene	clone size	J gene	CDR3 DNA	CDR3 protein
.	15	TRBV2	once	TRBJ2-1	TGTGCCAGCCGAAGGAGCCAACGCACAAACAATGAGCAGTTCTTC	CASRRSQRTNNEQFF
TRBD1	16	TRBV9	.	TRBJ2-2	TGTGCCAGCAGCGTAACAGGGGGCTATGGCACCGGGGAGCTGTTTTTT	CASSVTGGYGTGELFF
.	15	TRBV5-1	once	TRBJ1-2	TGCGCCAGCAGCCTAGAGACAGTGGCTAACTATGGCTACACCTTC	CASSLETVANYGYTF
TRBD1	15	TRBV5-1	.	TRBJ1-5	TGCGCCAGCAGCTTGTCAGGGGGCGGCGGTCAGCCCCAGCATTTT	CASSLSGGGGQPQHF
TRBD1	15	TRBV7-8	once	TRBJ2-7	TGTGCCAGCAGCGCCCGGGACAGGGCCTCCTACGAGCAGTACTTC	CASSARDRASYEQYF
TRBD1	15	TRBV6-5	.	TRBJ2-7	TGTGCCAGCAGTTATAGGGGACAGGGGTCCTACGAGCAGTACTTC	CASSYRGQGSYEQYF
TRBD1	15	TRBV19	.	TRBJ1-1	TGTGCCAGTAGTACACAGGGGGGTGTTTCCGCTGAAGCTTTCTTT	CASSTQGGVSAEAFF
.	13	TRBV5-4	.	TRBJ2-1	TGTGCCAGCAGCTTGCGGGGTTCGAATGAGCAGTTCTTC	CASSLRGSNEQFF
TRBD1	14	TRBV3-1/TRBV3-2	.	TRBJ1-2	TGTGCCAGCAGCCAACAGACAGGAGGGGGCGGCTACACCTTC	CASSQQTGGGGYTF
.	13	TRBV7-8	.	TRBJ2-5	TGTGCCAGCAGCTTAGGCCTGAGGGAGACCCAGTACTTC	CASSLGLRETQYF
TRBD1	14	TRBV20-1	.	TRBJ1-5	TGCAGTGCTAGTCGCCGGGACAGGGCTCAGCCCCAGCATTTT	CSASRRDRAQPQHF
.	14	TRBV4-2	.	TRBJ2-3	TGTGCCAGCAGCCAAGGCAGGGTTACAGATACGCAGTATTTT	CASSQGRVTDTQYF
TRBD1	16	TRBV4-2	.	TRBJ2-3	TGTGCCAGCAGCCAGGGGACAGCGATTAGCACAGATACGCAGTATTTT	CASSQGTAISTDTQYF
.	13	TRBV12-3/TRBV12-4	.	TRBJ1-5	TGTGCCAGCAGTTTTCGGGACAATCAGCCCCAGCATTTT	CASSFRDNQPQHF
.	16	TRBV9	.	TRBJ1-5	TGTGCCAGCAGCGGGGGCCTCGGGGGGAGCAATCAGCCCCAGCATTTT	CASSGGLGGSNQPQHF
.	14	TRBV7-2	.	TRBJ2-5	TGTGCCAGCAGCTTAGGAGGGAGCCAAGAGACCCAGTACTTC	CASSLGGSQETQYF
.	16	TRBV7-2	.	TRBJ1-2	TGTGCCAGCAGCCCGCCCTATCCCCTTACTAACTATGGCTACACCTTC	CASSPPYPLTNYGYTF
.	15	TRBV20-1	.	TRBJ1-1	TGCAGTGCTAGTTACATTAGACTCAAGAACACTGAAGCTTTCTTT	CSASYIRLKNTEAFF
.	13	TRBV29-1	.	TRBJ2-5	TGCAGCGTTGAGGGGACATTCCAAGAGACCCAGTACTTC	CSVEGTFQETQYF
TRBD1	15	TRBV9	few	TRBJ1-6	TGTGCCAGCAGCCCAGACCTGGACAGGGGATCACCCCTCCACTTT	CASSPDLDRGSPLHF
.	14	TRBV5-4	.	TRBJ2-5	TGTGCCAGCAGCTCTCCAGGGGCATCAGAGACCCAGTACTTC	CASSSPGASETQYF
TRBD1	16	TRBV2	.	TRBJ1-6	TGTGCCAGCAGTGTACCCACAGGGGGCTTAAAGTCACCCCTCCACTTT	CASSVPTGGLKSPLHF
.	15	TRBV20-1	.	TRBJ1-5	TGCAGTGCTAGTGCACCTTCAGGGGACAATCAGCCCCAGCATTTT	CSASAPSGDNQPQHF
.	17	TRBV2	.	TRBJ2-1	TGTGCCAGCCGGGACAGCAGAGCCGGGGGCCGTCTGGGATCGCAGTTCTTC	CASRDSRAGGRLGSQFF
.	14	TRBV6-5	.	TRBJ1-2	TGTGCCAGCAGTTACTCGCGGGGGAAGGATGGCTACACCTTC	CASSYSRGKDGYTF
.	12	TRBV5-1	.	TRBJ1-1	TGCGCCAGCAGCTTGCCCCCCTCGGAAGCTTTCTTT	CASSLPPSEAFF
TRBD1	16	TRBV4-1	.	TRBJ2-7	TGCGCCAGCAGCCAAGCGTTCAGGACAGGAATCTACGAGCAGTACTTC	CASSQAFRTGIYEQYF
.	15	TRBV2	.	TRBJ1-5	TGTGCCAGCAGCCTTGTTGGGGCCAGCAATCAGCCCCAGCATTTT	CASSLVGASNQPQHF
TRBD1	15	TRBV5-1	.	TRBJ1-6	TGCGCCAGCAGCTTGGAGGGGGCGGGGAATTCACCCCTCCACTTT	CASSLEGAGNSPLHF
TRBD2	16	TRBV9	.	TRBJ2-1	TGTGCCAGCAGCGTAGCTTTAGCGGGGGCCTACAATGAGCAGTTCTTC	CASSVALAGAYNEQFF
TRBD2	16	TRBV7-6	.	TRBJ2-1	TGTGCCAGCAGCCTGGGACTAGCGCCACCTGGGGATGAGCAGTTCTTC	CASSLGLAPPGDEQFF
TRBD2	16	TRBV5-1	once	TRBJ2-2	TGCGCCAGCAGTTCTGCTAGCGGGGGGACCACCGGGGAGCTGTTTTTT	CASSSASGGTTGELFF
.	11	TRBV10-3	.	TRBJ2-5	TGTGCCACCCGCGGGTCGGAGACCCAGTACTTC	CATRGSETQYF
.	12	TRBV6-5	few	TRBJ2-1	TGTGCCAGCACCTACTCCAGAGGGGAGCAGTTCTTC	CASTYSRGEQFF
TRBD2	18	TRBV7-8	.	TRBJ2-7	TGTGCCAGCATGTCTTTGTCTTTAGCGGGGGGTTCTTCCGGGGAGCAGTACTTC	CASMSLSLAGGSSGEQYF
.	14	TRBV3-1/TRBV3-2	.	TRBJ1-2	TGTGCCAGCAGCCCCGTGGGGGGTGACTATGGCTACACCTTC	CASSPVGGDYGYTF
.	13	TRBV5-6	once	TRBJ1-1	TGTGCCAGCAGCTTTGATCAGGGTGGTGAAGCTTTCTTT	CASSFDQGGEAFF